This T cell receptor beta chain was identified in a study of blood T cell repertoires in COVID-19. Sequencing used immunoSEQ multiplex PCR; TCRdb keeps in-frame clones, though not all of them. The table includes about 250,000 clones, around 82% detected once. The CDR3 runs 15 residues. Germline-derived CDR1 and CDR2 are GTSNPN and SVGIG (reference sequence). V dropped 1 base and J dropped 5; count of bases not matched to a gene: 5. This sequence originates from an elderly man with acute or convalescent COVID-19. The gene calls are TRBV30 and TRBJ1-2; 12 bases map to TRBD1. Sequences were obtained from peripheral blood. The CDR3 coding sequence is TGTGCCTGGAGTGCCGGGACAGGGGGCGATTATGGCTACACCTTC. Residues: CAWSAGTGGDYGYTF. The full variable domain, completed using reference TRBV30 and TRBJ1-2, is SQTIHQWPATLVQPVGSPLSLECTVEGTSNPNLYWYRQAAGRGLQLLFYSVGIGQISSEVPQNLSASRPQDRQFILSSKKLLLSDSGFYLCAWSAGTGGDYGYTFGSGTRLTVV.